This T cell receptor (beta chain) was captured in a study of blood T cell repertoires in COVID-19. On the study more broadly: Spain, Italy and the United States supplied samples that represented acute and convalescent COVID-19. T cells, B-cell-depleted T cells, or PBMCs supplied cDNA or gDNA.

Under the authors' procedure: The authors estimated nucleated cell counts from reference gene primer amplification. Generated by immunoSEQ multiplex PCR, the TCRdb table keeps only in-frame clones and is missing some. D and trimming come from the DNA, and the V and J calls and clone size come from that table. The sample records approximately 60,000 clones, around 80% being singletons. This clone was counted at least ten times. V shed 8 bases and J 7 bases; nucleotides not matched to a gene: 6. The CDR3 is 14 residues long. Per germline, CDR1 SNHLY and CDR2 FYNNEI. The chain joins TRBV2 to TRBJ1-6; 9 positions agree with TRBD1. Sequenced: peripheral blood. This clonotype was obtained from a human donor in a cohort sampled during active COVID-19. The CDR3 loop reads CASAGTGRNSPLHF. CDR3 coding DNA: TGTGCCAGCGCCGGGACAGGGAGAAATTCACCCCTCCACTTT.